The TCR beta chain described here comes from a study of T cells in Graves' hyperthyroidism and ophthalmopathy. It was RNA transcripts that yielded the amplified TCR beta CDR3 regions. The primer set for the first-round RT-PCR of the TCR CDR3 was HTBI. TCRdb re-called the multiplex PCR reads with MiXCR, one entry per CDR3 protein. The sample consists of more than 300,000 distinct CDR3 sequences, approximately 17% of them appearing once. This clonotype has only a few counts. Sequenced input: blood. The sequence was obtained from a man aged 18 to 30 with Graves' ophthalmopathy.

CDR3 loop: CASSHGASEAFF. The CDR3 DNA reads as TGTGCCAGCAGTCATGGGGCCAGTGAAGCTTTCTTT. The chain joins TRBV28 to TRBJ1-1, with D perhaps matching TRBD1 (5 bases). Trimming cost V 5 bases and J 7 bases, with 11 bases left between them. CDR1 and CDR2 from the germline V gene are MDHEN and SYDVKM. This CDR3 is built from 12 residues.